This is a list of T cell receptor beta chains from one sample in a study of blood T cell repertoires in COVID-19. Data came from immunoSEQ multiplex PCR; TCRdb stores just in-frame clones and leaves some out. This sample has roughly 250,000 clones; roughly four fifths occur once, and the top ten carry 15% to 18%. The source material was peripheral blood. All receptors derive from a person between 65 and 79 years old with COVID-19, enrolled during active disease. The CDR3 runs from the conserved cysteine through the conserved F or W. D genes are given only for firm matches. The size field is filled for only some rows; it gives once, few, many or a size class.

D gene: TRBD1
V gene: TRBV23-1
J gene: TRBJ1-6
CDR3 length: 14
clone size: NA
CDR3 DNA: TGCGCCAGCAGTCAACGGACAGGGTGTTCACCCCTCCACTTT
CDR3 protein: CASSQRTGCSPLHF

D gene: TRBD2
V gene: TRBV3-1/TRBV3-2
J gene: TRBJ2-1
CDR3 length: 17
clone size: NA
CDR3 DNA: TGTGCCAGCAGGCTAACTAGCGGGGGAAGCTCCTACAATGAGCAGTTCTTC
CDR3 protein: CASRLTSGGSSYNEQFF

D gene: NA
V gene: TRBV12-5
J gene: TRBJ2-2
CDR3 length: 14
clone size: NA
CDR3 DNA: TGTGCTAGTGGTGAAACAGGAAACACCGGGGAGCTGTTTTTT
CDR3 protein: CASGETGNTGELFF

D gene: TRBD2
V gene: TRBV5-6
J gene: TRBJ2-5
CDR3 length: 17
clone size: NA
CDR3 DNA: TGTGCCAGCAGCTTGTTTCTTAGCGGGGGCACCGTGGGGACCCAGTACTTC
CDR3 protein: CASSLFLSGGTVGTQYF

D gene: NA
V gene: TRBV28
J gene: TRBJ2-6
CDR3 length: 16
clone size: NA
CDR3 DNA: TGTGCCAGCAGAACTCCCGCTAACCCTGGGGCCAACGTCCTGACTTTC
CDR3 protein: CASRTPANPGANVLTF

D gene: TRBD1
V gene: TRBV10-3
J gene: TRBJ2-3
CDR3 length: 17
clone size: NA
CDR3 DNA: TGTGCCATCAGTGGAGGGTTGGCGGGACAGGGAACAGATACGCAGTATTTT
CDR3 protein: CAISGGLAGQGTDTQYF

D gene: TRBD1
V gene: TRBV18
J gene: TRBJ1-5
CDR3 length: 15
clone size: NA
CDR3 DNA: TGTGCCAGCGGACCGGGACAGGGTACGGTTCAGCCCCAGCATTTT
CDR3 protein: CASGPGQGTVQPQHF

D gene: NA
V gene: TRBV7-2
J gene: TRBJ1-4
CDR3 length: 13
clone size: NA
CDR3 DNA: TGTGCCAGCAGCCTATATTCTAATGAAAAACTGTTTTTT
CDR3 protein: CASSLYSNEKLFF

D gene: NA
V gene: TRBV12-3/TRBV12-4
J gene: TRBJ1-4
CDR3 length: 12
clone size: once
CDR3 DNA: TGTGCCAGCAGTTTAGGAGGAGAAAAACTGTTTTTT
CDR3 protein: CASSLGGEKLFF

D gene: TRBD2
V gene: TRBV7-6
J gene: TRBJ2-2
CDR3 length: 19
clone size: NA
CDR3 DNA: TGTGCCAGCAGCCTGGGTGGACGGCGGGAGGGCGCGTTTACCGGGGAGCTGTTTTTT
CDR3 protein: CASSLGGRREGAFTGELFF

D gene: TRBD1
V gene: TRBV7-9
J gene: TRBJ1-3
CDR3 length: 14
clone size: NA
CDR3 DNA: TGTGCCAGCAGCGTCGCAGGGGGAGGAAACACCATATATTTT
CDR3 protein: CASSVAGGGNTIYF

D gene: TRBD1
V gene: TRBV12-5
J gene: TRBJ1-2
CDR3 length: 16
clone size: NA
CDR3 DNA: TGTGCTAGTGGTCGATCCGGGACAGGGTCCCTCTATGGCTACACCTTC
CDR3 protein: CASGRSGTGSLYGYTF

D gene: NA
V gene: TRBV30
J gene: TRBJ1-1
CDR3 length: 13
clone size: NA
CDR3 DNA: TGTGCCTGGAGTGAACAGATGAACACTGAAGCTTTCTTT
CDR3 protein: CAWSEQMNTEAFF

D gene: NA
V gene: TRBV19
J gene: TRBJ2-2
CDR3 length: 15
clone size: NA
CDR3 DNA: TGTGCCAGTGGGCACAGAGCCGCGAACACCGGGGAGCTGTTTTTT
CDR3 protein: CASGHRAANTGELFF

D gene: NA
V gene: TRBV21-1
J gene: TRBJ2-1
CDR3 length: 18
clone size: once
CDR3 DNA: TGTGCCAGCATCCACAGGACTAGCGGAGGGGGATGTTGGGGTGAGCAGTTCTTC
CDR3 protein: CASIHRTSGGGCWGEQFF

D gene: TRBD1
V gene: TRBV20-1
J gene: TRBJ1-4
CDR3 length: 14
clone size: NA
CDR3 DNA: TGCAGTGCTAGTTTTCAGGGGGCAAATGAAAAACTGTTTTTT
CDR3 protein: CSASFQGANEKLFF